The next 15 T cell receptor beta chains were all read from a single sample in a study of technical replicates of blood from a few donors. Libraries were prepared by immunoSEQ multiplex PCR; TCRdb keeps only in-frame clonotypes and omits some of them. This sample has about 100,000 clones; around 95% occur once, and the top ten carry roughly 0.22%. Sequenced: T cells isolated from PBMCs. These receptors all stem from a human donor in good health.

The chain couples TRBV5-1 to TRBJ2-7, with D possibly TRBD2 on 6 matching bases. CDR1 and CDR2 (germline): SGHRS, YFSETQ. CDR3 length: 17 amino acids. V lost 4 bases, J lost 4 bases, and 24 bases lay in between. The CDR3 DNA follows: TGCGCCAGCAGCCTTGATCCCGCGGGACCGAACCAATACGAGCAGTACTTC. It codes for CASSLDPAGPNQYEQYF.

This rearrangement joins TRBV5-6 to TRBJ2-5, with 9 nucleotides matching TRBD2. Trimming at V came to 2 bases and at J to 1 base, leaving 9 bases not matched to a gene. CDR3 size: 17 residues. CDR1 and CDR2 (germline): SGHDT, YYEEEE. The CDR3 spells CASSLLASGAFQETQYF. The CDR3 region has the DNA TGTGCCAGCAGCTTATTAGCTAGCGGGGCCTTCCAAGAGACCCAGTACTTC.

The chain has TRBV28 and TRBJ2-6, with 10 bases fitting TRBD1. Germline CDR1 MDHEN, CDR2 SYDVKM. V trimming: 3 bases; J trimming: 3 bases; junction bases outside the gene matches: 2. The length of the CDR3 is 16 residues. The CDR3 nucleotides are TGTGCCAGCAGTTTGACAGGGGGCTTTGGGGCCAACGTCCTGACTTTC. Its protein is CASSLTGGFGANVLTF.

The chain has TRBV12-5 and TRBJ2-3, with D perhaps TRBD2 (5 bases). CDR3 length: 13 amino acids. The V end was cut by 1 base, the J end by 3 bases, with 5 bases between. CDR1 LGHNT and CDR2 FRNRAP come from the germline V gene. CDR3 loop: CASGLGGTDTQYF. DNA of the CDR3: TGTGCTAGTGGTTTGGGAGGGACAGATACGCAGTATTTT.

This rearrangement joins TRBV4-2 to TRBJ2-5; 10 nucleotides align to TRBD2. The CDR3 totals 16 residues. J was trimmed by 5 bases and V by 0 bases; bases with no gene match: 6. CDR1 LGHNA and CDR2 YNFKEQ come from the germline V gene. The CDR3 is CASSQEASGSGETQYF. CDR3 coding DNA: TGTGCCAGCAGCCAAGAGGCTAGCGGGAGCGGTGAGACCCAGTACTTC.

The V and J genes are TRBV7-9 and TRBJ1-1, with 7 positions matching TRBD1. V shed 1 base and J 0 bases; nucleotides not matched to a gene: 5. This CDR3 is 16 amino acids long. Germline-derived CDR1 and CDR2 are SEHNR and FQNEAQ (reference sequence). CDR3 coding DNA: TGTGCCAGCAGCTTAGAGGGGGCGGCTTTGAACACTGAAGCTTTCTTT. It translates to CASSLEGAALNTEAFF.

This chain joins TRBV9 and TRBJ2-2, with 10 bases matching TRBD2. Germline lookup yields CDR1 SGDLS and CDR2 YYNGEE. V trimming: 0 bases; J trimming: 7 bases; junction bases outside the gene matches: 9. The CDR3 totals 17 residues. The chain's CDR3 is CASSVGLAGLMGGELFF. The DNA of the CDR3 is TGTGCCAGCAGCGTAGGACTAGCGGGCTTAATGGGCGGGGAGCTGTTTTTT.

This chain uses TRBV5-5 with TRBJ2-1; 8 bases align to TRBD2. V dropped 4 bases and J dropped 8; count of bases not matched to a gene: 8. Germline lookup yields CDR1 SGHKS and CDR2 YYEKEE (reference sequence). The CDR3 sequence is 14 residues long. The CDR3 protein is CASSPGAGRDEQFF. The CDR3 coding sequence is TGTGCCAGCAGCCCCGGGGCCGGGAGGGATGAGCAGTTCTTC.

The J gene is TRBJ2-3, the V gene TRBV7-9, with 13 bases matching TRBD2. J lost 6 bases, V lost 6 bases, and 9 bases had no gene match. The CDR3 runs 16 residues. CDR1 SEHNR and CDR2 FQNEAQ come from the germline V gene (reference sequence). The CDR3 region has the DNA TGTGCCAGCAGTTACGGACTAGCGGGAGTAGCGGATACGCAGTATTTT. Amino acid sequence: CASSYGLAGVADTQYF.

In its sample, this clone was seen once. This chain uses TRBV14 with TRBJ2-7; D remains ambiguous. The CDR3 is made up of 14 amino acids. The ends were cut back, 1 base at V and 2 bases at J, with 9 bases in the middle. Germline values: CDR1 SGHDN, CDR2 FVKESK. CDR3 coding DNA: TGTGCCAGCAGCCAAGGCAACTTAGCCTACGAGCAGTACTTC. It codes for CASSQGNLAYEQYF.

CDR3 sequence (DNA): TGTGCCAGCAGGACCCTGGCGGGGGGGCGGAACACCGGGGAGCTGTTTTTT. Translated, it gives CASRTLAGGRNTGELFF. V and J are TRBV2 and TRBJ2-2, with 9 bases matching TRBD2. The CDR3 contains 17 residues. Germline values: CDR1 SNHLY, CDR2 FYNNEI. V lost 6 bases to trimming and J lost 1 base; unmatched junction nucleotides: 9.

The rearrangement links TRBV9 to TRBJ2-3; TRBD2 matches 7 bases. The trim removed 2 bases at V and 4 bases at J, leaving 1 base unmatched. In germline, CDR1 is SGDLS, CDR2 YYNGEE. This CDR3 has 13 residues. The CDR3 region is CASSVTSADTQYF. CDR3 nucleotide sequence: TGTGCCAGCAGCGTCACTAGCGCAGATACGCAGTATTTT.

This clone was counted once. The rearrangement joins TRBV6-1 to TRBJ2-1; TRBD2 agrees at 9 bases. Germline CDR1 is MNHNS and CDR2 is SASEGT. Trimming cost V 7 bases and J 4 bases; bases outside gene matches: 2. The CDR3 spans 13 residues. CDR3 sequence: CASTSGGYNEQFF. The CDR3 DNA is TGTGCCAGCACCAGCGGGGGGTACAATGAGCAGTTCTTC.

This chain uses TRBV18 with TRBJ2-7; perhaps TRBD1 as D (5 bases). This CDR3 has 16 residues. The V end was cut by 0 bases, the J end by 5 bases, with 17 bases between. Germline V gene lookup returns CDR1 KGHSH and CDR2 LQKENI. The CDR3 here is CASSPPQGRGANEQYF. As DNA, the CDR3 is TGTGCCAGCTCACCACCTCAGGGCCGTGGTGCAAACGAGCAGTACTTC.

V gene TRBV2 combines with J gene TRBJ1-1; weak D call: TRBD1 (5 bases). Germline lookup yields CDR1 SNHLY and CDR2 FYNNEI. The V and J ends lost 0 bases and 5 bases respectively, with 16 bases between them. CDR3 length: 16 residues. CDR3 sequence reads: CASSEALGGVGTEAFF. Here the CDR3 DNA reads TGTGCCAGCAGTGAAGCCCTAGGAGGGGTAGGTACTGAAGCTTTCTTT.